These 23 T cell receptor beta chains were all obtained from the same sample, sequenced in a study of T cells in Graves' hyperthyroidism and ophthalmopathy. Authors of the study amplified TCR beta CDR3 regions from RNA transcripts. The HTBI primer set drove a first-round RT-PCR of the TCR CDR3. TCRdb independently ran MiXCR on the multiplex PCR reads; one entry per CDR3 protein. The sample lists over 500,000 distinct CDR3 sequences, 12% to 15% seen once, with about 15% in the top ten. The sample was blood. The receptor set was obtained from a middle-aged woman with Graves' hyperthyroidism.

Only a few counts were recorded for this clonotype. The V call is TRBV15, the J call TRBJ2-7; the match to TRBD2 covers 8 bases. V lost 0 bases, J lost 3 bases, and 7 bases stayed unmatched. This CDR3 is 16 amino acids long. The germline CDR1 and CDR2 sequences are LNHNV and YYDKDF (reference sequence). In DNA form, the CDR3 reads TGTGCCACCAGCAGAGATCGGGGGGGAGAAGACTACGAGCAGTACTTC. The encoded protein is CATSRDRGGEDYEQYF.

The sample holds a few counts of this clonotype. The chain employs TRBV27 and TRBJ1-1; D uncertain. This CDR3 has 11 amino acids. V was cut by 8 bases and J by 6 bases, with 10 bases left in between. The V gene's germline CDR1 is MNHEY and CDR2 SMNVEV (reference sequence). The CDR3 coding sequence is TGTGCCAGCCGAAGTTTCGCTGAAGCTTTCTTT. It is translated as CASRSFAEAFF.

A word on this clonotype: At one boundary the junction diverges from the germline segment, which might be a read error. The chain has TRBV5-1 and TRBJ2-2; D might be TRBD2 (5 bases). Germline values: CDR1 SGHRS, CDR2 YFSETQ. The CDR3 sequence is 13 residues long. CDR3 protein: CASSPGSIRELFF. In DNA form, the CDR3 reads TGTGCCAGCAGCCCGGGGAGCATCCGGGAGCTGTTTTTT.

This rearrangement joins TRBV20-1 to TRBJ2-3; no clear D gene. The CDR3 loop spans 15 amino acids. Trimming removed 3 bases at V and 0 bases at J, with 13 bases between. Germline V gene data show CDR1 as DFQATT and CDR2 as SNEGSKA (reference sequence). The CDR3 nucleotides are TGCAGTGCTAGGTTACTCTCTGCTAGCACAGATACGCAGTATTTT. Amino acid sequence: CSARLLSASTDTQYF.

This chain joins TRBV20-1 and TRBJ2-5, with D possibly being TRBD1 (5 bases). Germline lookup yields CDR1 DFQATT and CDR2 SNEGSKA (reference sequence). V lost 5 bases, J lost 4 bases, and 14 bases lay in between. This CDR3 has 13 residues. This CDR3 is CSAGPPGRETQYF. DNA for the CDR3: TGCAGTGCTGGACCCCCAGGGCGAGAGACCCAGTACTTC.

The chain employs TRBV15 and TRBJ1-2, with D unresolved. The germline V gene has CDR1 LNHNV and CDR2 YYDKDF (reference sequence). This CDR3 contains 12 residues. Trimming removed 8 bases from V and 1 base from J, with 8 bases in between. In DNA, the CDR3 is TGTGCCACCGGAGGGAATAACTATGGCTACACCTTC. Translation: CATGGNNYGYTF. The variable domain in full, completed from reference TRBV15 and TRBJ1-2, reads DAMVIQNPRYQVTQFGKPVTLSCSQTLNHNVMYWYQQKSSQAPKLLFHYYDKDFNNEADTPDNFQSRRPNTSFCFLDIRSPGLGDTAMYLCATGGNNYGYTFGSGTRLTVV.

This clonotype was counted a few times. CDR3: CASSNPQGSSFSGANVLTF. The DNA of the CDR3 is TGTGCCAGCTCAAATCCACAGGGATCAAGTTTCTCTGGGGCCAACGTCCTGACTTTC. The rearrangement joins TRBV18 to TRBJ2-6, with D possibly TRBD1 on 6 matching bases. The V gene's germline CDR1 is KGHSH and CDR2 LQKENI. The CDR3 covers 19 residues. V was cut by 5 bases and J by 0 bases, with 20 bases left in between.

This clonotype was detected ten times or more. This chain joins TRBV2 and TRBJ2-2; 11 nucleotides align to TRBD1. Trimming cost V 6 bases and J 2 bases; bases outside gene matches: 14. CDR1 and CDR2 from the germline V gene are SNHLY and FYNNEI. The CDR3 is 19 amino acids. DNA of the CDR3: TGTGCCAGCAGCTCCGCGGGACAGGGGGGACTAGTTAACACCGGGGAGCTGTTTTTT. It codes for CASSSAGQGGLVNTGELFF.

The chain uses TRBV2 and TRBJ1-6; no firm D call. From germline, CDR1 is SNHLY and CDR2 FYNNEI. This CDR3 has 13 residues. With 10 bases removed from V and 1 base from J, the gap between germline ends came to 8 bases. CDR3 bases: TGTGCCAACTCACTATCCTATAATTCACCCCTCCACTTT. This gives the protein CANSLSYNSPLHF.

CDR3 loop: CSASDLPGELFF. CDR3 nucleotides: TGCAGTGCTAGTGATCTCCCCGGGGAGCTGTTTTTT. This chain links TRBV20-1 with TRBJ2-2; D remains unclear. CDR1 DFQATT and CDR2 SNEGSKA come from the germline V gene (reference sequence). This CDR3 has 12 residues. V lost 3 bases and J 6 bases, leaving 8 bases between the germline ends.

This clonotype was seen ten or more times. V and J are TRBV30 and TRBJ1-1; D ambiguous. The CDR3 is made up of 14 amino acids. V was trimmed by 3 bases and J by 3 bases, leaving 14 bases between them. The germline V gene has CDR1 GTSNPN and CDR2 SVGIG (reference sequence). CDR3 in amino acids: CAWRASGRDTEAFF. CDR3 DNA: TGTGCCTGGAGAGCCTCGGGTCGAGACACTGAAGCTTTCTTT. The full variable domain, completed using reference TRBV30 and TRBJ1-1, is SQTIHQWPATLVQPVGSPLSLECTVEGTSNPNLYWYRQAAGRGLQLLFYSVGIGQISSEVPQNLSASRPQDRQFILSSKKLLLSDSGFYLCAWRASGRDTEAFFGQGTRLTVV.

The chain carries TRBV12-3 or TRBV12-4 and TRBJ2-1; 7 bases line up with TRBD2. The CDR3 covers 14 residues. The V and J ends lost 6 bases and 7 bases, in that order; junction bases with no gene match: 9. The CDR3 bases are TGTGCCAGCAGCCCGGCGGGGCGGGGGAATGAGCAGTTCTTC. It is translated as CASSPAGRGNEQFF.

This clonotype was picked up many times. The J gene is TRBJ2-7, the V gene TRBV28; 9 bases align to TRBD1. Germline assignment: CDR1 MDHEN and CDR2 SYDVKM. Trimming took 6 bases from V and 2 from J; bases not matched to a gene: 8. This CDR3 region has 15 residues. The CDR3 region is CASSSPGQGPYEQYF. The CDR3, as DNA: TGTGCCAGCAGCTCCCCGGGACAGGGCCCCTACGAGCAGTACTTC.

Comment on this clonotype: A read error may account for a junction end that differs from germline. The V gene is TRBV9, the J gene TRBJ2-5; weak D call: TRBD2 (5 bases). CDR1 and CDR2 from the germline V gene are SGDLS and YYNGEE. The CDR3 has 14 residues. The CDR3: CASSSTGVQETQNF. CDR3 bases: TGTGCCAGCAGCTCAACCGGGGTACAAGAGACCCAGAACTTC. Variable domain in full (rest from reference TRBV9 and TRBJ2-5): DSGVTQTPKHLITATGQRVTLRCSPRSGDLSVYWYQQSLDQGLQFLIQYYNGEERAKGNILERFSAQQFPDLHSELNLSSLELGDSALYFCASSSTGVQETQNFGPGTRLLVL.

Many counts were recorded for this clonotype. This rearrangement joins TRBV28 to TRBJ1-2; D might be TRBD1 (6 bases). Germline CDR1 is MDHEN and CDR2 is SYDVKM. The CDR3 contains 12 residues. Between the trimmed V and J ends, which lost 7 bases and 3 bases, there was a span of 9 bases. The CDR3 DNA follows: TGTGCCAGCAAGGAGGGGGACTATGGCTACACCTTC. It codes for CASKEGDYGYTF.

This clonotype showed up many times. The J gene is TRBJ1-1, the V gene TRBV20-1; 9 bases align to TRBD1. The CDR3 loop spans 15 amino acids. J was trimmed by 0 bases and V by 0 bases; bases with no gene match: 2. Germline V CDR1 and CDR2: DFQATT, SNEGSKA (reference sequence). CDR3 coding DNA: TGCAGTGCTAGAGATCGGGACAGGGTGAACACTGAAGCTTTCTTT. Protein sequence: CSARDRDRVNTEAFF.

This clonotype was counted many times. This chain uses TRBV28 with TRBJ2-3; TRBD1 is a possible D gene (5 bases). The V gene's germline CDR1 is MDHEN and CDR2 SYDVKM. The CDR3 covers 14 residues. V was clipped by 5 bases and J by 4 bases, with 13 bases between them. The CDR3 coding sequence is TGTGCCAGCAGTCCTCAGGGTTTTGCAGATACGCAGTATTTT. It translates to CASSPQGFADTQYF.

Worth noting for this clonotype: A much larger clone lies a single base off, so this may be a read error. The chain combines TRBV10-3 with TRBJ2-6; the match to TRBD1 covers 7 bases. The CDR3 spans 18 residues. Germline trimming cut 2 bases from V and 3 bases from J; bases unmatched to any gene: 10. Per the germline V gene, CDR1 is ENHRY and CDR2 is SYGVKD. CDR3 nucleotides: TGTGCCATCAGTGAGACCCCGGACAGGCTAGTTGGGGCCAACGTCCTGACTTTC. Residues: CAISETPDRLVGANVLTF.

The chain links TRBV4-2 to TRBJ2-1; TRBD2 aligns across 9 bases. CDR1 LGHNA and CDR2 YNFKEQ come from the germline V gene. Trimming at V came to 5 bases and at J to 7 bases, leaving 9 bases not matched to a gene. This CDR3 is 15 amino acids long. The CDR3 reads CASSTIAGDMNEQFF. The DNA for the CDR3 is TGTGCCAGCAGCACCATAGCGGGAGATATGAATGAGCAGTTCTTC.

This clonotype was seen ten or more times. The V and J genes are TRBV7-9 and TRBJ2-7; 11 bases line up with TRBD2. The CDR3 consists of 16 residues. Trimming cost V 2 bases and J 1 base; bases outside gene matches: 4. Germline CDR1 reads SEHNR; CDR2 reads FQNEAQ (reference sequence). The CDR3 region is CASSLTSGRRSYEQYF. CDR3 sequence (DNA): TGTGCCAGCAGCTTAACTAGCGGGAGACGATCCTACGAGCAGTACTTC. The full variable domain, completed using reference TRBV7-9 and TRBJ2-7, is DTGVSQNPRHKITKRGQNVTFRCDPISEHNRLYWYRQTLGQGPEFLTYFQNEAQLEKSRLLSDRFSAERPKGSFSTLEIQRTEQGDSAMYLCASSLTSGRRSYEQYFGPGTRLTVT.

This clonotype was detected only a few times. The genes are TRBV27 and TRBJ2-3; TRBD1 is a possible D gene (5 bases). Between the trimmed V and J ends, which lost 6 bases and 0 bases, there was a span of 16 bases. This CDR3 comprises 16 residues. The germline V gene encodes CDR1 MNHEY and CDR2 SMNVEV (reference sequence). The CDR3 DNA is TGTGCCAGCAGGACCTTGGGGCTTTCTAGCACAGATACGCAGTATTTT. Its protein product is CASRTLGLSSTDTQYF.

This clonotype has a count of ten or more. The CDR3 region is CASSSLAGVTGELFF. CDR3 nucleotide sequence: TGTGCCAGCAGTTCCCTAGCGGGAGTCACCGGGGAGCTGTTTTTT. The rearrangement uses TRBV28 and TRBJ2-2; 10 nucleotides match TRBD2. The V gene end was trimmed by 4 bases and the J gene end by 4 bases; junction bases not matched to a gene: 3. The CDR3 is made up of 15 amino acids. The V gene's germline CDR1 is MDHEN and CDR2 SYDVKM. The full variable domain, with the rest looked up from reference TRBV28 and TRBJ2-2, is DVKVTQSSRYLVKRTGEKVFLECVQDMDHENMFWYRQDPGLGLRLIYFSYDVKMKEKGDIPEGYSVSREKKERFSLILESASTNQTSMYLCASSSLAGVTGELFFGEGSRLTVL.

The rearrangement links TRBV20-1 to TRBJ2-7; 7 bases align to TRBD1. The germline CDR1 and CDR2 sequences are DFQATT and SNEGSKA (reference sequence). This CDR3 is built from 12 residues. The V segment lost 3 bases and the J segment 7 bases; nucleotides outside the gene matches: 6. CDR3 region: CSARQGEREQYF. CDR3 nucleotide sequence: TGCAGTGCTAGGCAGGGGGAAAGAGAGCAGTACTTC.